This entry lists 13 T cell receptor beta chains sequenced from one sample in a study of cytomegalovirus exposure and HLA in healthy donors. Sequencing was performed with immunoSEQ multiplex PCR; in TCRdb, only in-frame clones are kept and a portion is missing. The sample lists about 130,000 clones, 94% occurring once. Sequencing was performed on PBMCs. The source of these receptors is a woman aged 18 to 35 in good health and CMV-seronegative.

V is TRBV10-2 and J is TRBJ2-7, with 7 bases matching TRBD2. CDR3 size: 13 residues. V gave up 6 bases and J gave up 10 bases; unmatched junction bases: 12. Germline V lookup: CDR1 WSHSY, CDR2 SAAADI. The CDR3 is CASSPVMAGDQYF. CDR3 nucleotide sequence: TGCGCCAGCAGCCCCGTCATGGCGGGAGATCAGTACTTC.

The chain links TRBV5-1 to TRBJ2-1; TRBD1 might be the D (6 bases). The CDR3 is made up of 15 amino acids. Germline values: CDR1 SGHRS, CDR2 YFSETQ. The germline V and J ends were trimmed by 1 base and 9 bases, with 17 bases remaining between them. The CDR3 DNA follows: TGCGCCAGCAGCTTGTGGGCAGGGGAAGGGGGTGAGCAGTTCTTC. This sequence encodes CASSLWAGEGGEQFF.

In DNA, the CDR3 is TGTGCCAGCAGCTTAACCGGACTAGCGGAAGAGACCCAGTACTTC. Its translation: CASSLTGLAEETQYF. The chain employs TRBV7-3 and TRBJ2-5; TRBD2 matches at 10 bases. CDR3 size: 15 residues. Trimming removed 0 bases from V and 3 bases from J; junction bases left unmatched: 1. Germline CDR1 SGHTA, CDR2 FQGTGA.

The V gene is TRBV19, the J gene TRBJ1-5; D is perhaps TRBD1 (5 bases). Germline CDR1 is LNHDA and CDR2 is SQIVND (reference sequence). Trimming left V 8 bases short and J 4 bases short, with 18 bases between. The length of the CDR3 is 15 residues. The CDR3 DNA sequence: TGTGCCAGTGCTTTTGGAGGAGGGGCTAATCAGCCCCAGCATTTT. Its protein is CASAFGGGANQPQHF.

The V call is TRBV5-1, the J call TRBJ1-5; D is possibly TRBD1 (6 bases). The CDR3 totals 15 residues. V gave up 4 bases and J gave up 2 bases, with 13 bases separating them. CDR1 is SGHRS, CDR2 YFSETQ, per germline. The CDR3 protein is CASSVDGTRNQPQHF. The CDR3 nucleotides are TGCGCCAGCAGCGTGGACGGGACACGCAATCAGCCCCAGCATTTT.

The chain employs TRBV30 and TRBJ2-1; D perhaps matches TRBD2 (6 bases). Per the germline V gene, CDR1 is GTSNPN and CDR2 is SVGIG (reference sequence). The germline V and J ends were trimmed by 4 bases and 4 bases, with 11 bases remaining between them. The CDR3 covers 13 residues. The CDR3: CAWTHRGYNEQFF. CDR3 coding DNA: TGTGCCTGGACCCACCGGGGGTACAATGAGCAGTTCTTC.

The CDR3 region is CASSLEFQGSDTQYF. In DNA form, the CDR3 reads TGTGCCAGCAGCTTGGAGTTTCAGGGGAGCGATACGCAGTATTTT. The chain employs TRBV5-4 and TRBJ2-3; D is possibly TRBD1 (6 bases). The germline CDR1 and CDR2 sequences are SGHNT and YYREEE (reference sequence). V was shortened by 0 bases and J by 6 bases, with 14 bases between the two germline ends. CDR3 length: 15 residues. Together with reference TRBV5-4 and TRBJ2-3, the CDR3 gives the full variable domain: ETGVTQSPTHLIKTRGQQVTLRCSSQSGHNTVSWYQQALGQGPQFIFQYYREEENGRGNFPPRFSGLQFPNYSSELNVNALELDDSALYLCASSLEFQGSDTQYFGPGTRLTVL.

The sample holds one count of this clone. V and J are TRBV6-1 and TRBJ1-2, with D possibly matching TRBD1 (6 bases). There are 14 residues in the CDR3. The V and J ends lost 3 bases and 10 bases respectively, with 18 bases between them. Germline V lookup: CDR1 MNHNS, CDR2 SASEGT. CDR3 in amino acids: CASSDPPRGPDYTF. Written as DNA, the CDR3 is TGTGCCAGCAGTGACCCCCCCAGGGGCCCTGACTACACCTTC.

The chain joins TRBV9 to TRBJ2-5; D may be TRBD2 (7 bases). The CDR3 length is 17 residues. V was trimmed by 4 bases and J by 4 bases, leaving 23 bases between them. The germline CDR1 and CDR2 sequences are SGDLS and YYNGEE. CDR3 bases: TGTGCCAGCAGCCCCCTCTGGGGGGGGGCCCGCTCAGAGACCCAGTACTTC. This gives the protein CASSPLWGGARSETQYF.

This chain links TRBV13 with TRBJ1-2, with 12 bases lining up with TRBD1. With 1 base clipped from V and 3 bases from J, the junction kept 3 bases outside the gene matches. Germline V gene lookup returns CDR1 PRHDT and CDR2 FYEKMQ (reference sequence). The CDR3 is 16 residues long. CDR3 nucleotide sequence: TGTGCCAGCAGCTTAGCCGGGACAGGGGGCTACTATGGCTACACCTTC. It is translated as CASSLAGTGGYYGYTF.

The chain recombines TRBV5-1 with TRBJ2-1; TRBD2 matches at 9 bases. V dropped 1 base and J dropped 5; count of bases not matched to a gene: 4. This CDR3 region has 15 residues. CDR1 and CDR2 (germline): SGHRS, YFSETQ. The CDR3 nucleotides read TGCGCCAGCAGCTTGAATGGCGGGGGGGACAATGAGCAGTTCTTC. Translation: CASSLNGGGDNEQFF.

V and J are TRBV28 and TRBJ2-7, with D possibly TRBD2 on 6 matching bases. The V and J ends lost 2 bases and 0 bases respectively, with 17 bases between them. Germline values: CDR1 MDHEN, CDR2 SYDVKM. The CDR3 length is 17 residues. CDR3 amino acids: CASSLSFRGASSYEQYF. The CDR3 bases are TGTGCCAGCAGTTTAAGCTTCCGCGGGGCAAGCTCCTACGAGCAGTACTTC.

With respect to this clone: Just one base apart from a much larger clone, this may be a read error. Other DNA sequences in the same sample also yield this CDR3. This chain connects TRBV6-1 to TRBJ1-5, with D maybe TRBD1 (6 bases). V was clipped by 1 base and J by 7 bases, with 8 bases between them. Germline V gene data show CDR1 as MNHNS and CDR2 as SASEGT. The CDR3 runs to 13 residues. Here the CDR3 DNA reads TGTGCCAGCAGTGAAGAGGGGGACCAGCCCCAGCATTTT. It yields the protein CASSEEGDQPQHF.